The TCR beta chain described here comes from a study of vaccination and CD4 T cells after COVID-19. Noted treatment: approximately nine-day PBMC culture with coronavirus spike peptide pools or control peptides (ViraFEST assay). With the Oncomine TCR Beta short-read assay, DNA from cultured CD4+ T cells was sequenced. TCRdb analysed the PCR reads with MiXCR anew, one entry per CDR3 protein. Of about 17,000 distinct CDR3 sequences listed, nearly 40% are singletons. Comments on this clonotype: Its antigen remains unidentified.

The CDR3 sequence is 17 residues long. CDR1 is MNHEY, CDR2 SVGEGT, per germline. Trimming cost V 3 bases and J 1 base, with 16 bases left between them. The chain combines TRBV6-2 or TRBV6-3 with TRBJ1-5; D gene uncertain. This TCR was sampled from a human donor who had recovered from COVID-19. Sequencing was carried out using CD4+ T cells from blood, cultured in vitro. DNA for the CDR3: TGTGCCAGCAGTTATTACTTGGGTTCGGTGAGCAATCAGCCCCAGCATTTT. This encodes CASSYYLGSVSNQPQHF.